This T cell receptor beta chain is drawn from a study of PD-1 blockade in classical Hodgkin lymphoma. The CDR3 is 15 amino acids. Germline assignment: CDR1 MDHEN and CDR2 SYDVKM. The time point was: newly diagnosed, previously untreated cHL patient sample. PBMCs from untreated, newly diagnosed classical Hodgkin lymphoma were comparison samples. The repertoire was sequenced with immunoSEQ multiplex PCR; TCRdb's copy has only in-frame clones and lacks some. The sample holds some 23,000 clones, 94% seen once. Details on this clone: One end of the junction does not line up with germline, which may come from a read error.

The receptor was derived from a human donor with classical Hodgkin lymphoma. The sequencing input was peripheral blood mononuclear cells (PBMCs). The chain is built from TRBV28 and TRBJ2-7; D remains ambiguous. This CDR3 reads CASRNPGPRAYGQYF. The CDR3 DNA sequence: TGTGCCAGCAGGAACCCCGGGCCTAGGGCCTACGGGCAGTACTTC.